Sequencing of this T cell receptor (beta chain) was carried out in a study of blood T cells in healthy people across ages. There are 16 residues in the CDR3. The V segment lost 4 bases and the J segment 7 bases; nucleotides outside the gene matches: 15. Per germline, CDR1 LGHNA and CDR2 YNFKEQ. Then a second PCR, running about 6 to 11 cycles, was carried out with a sample-barcoded 5' primer and a J-beta primer mix. TCRdb called the 5' RACE reads again in MiXCR, with one record for every CDR3 protein. This table holds more than 1,400,000 distinct CDR3 sequences, 35% to 45% found once. This clonotype was seen more than once but under ten times.

This clonotype was obtained from a woman aged 18-35 years in good health. Material for sequencing was blood. The genes are TRBV4-2 and TRBJ2-7; 8 bases line up with TRBD1. CDR3: CASSPRLTGARYEQYF. The CDR3 region has the DNA TGTGCCAGCAGCCCCCGGTTGACAGGGGCCCGATATGAGCAGTACTTC.